The 5 T cell receptor beta chains below come from one sample, sequenced in a study of blood T cell repertoires in COVID-19 (dated by TCRdb to the early 2020s). The library was made by the immunoSEQ multiplex PCR assay. TCRdb stores this immuneACCESS table with in-frame sequences only. Part of the clones is absent; in the studies checked, under half of the shortfall reflects unresolved V genes, and no reason is known for the rest. This sample holds roughly 190,000 clones; around four fifths were observed only once. Roughly 10% of the sample lies in the top ten. The specimen was PBMCs or T cells enriched from blood (not recorded which). All receptors come from a man aged 40-49 years who had recovered from COVID-19.

CDR3 coding DNA: TGTGCCAGCAGTTTAAACAGGGGAGAGACCCAGTACTTC. Amino acid sequence: CASSLNRGETQYF. The chain uses TRBV27 and TRBJ2-5, with 7 bases aligning to TRBD1. With 2 bases clipped from V and 4 bases from J, the junction kept 1 base outside the gene matches. Germline V gene sequence: CDR1 MNHEY, CDR2 SMNVEV (reference sequence). The CDR3 is 13 residues long.

This clone was found many times. This chain uses TRBV7-9 with TRBJ1-1, with D unresolved. This CDR3 is 15 amino acids long. The germline CDR1 and CDR2 sequences are SEHNR and FQNEAQ (reference sequence). V gave up 0 bases and J gave up 1 base, with 9 bases separating them. The CDR3 coding sequence is TGTGCCAGCAGCTTAGCGCTCAGGAAGAACACTGAAGCTTTCTTT. Its translation: CASSLALRKNTEAFF.

The chain uses TRBV28 and TRBJ1-1; no clear D gene. In germline, CDR1 is MDHEN, CDR2 SYDVKM. The V end lost 3 bases, the J end lost 1 base, and 12 bases lay between the germline ends. The CDR3 has 15 amino acids. The CDR3 DNA reads as TGTGCCAGCAGTTTGGCGCCCGCGGGGAACACTGAAGCTTTCTTT. As protein: CASSLAPAGNTEAFF.

CDR3 nucleotides: TGTGCCTGGAGTTTGGCGGGGGAGCAGTACTTC. Translating gives CAWSLAGEQYF. This sequence joins TRBV30 and TRBJ2-7; D may be TRBD2 (6 bases). The V and J ends lost 2 bases and 7 bases respectively, with 9 bases between them. The CDR3 has 11 amino acids. The germline V gene encodes CDR1 GTSNPN and CDR2 SVGIG (reference sequence).

The V call is TRBV6-5, the J call TRBJ1-6; D might be TRBD1 (6 bases). The germline gives CDR1 MNHEY, CDR2 SVGAGI. Trimming took 3 bases from V and 8 from J, leaving 14 bases between them. This CDR3 spans 15 amino acids. The DNA for the CDR3 is TGTGCCAGCAGTTATTCAAGGACAGACGATTCACCCCTCCACTTT. Residues: CASSYSRTDDSPLHF.